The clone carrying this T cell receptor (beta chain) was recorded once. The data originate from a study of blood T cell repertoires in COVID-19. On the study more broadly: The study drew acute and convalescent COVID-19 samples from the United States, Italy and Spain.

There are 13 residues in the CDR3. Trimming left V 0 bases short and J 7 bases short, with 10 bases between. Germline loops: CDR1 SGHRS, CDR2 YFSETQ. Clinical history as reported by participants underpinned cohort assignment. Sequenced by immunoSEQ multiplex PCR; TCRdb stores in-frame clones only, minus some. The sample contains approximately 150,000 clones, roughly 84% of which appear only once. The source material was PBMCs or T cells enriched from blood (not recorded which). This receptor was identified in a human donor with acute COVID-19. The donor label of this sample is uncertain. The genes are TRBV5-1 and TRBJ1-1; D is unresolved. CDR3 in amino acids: CASSLERGGEAFF. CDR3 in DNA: TGCGCCAGCAGCTTGGAACGGGGAGGTGAAGCTTTCTTT.